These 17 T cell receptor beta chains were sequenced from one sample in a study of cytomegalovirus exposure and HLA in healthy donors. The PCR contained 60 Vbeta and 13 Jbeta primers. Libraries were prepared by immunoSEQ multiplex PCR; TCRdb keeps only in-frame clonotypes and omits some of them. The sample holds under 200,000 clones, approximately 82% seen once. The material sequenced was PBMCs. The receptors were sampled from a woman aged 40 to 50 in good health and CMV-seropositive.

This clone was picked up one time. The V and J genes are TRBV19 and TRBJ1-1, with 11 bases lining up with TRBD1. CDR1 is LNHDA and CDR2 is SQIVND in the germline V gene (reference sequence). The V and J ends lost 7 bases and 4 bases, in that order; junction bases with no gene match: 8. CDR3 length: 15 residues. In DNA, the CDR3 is TGTGCCAGTAATTATAAAGGGACAGGGGGCACTGAAGCTTTCTTT. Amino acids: CASNYKGTGGTEAFF.

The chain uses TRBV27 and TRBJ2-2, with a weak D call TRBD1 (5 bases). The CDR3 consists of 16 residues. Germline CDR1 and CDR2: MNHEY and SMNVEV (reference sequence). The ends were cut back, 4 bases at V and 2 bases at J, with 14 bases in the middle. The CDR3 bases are TGTGCCAGCAGTTATCAGGGATACGGTAACACCGGGGAGCTGTTTTTT. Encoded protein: CASSYQGYGNTGELFF.

CDR3 in DNA: TGTGCCAGCAGTTTGCGACAGGCCAACACTGAAGCTTTCTTT. Translation gives CASSLRQANTEAFF. This chain links TRBV28 with TRBJ1-1; possibly TRBD1 for D (6 bases). CDR1 is MDHEN, CDR2 SYDVKM, per germline. The CDR3 has 14 amino acids. Trimming shortened V by 3 bases and J by 2 bases, and 10 bases separated the two germline ends.

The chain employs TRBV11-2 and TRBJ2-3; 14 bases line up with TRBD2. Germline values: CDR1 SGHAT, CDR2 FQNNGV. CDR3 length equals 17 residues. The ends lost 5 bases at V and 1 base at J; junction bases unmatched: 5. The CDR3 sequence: CASSTGLAGVGTDTQYF. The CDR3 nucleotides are TGTGCCAGCAGCACGGGACTAGCGGGAGTAGGCACAGATACGCAGTATTTT.

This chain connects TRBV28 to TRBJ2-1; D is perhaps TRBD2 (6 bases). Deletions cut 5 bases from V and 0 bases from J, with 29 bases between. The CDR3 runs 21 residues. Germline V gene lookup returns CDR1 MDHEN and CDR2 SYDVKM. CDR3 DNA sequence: TGTGCCAGCAGTGCCCGCGGGATTAGCGGAACCTCAAAGGACTCCTACAATGAGCAGTTCTTC. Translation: CASSARGISGTSKDSYNEQFF.

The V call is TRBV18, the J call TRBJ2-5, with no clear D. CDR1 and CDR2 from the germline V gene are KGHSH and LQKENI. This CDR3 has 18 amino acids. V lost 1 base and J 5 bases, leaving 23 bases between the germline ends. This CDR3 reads CASSPLDLPGLRRETQYF. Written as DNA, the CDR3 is TGTGCCAGCTCACCACTCGATCTGCCGGGTTTGAGACGGGAGACCCAGTACTTC.

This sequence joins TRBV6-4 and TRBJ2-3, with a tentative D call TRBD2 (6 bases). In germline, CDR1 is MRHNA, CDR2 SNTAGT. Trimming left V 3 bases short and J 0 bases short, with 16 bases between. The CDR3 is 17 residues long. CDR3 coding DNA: TGTGCCAGCAGTGAATCGGGAGTGGGGACTAGCACAGATACGCAGTATTTT. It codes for CASSESGVGTSTDTQYF.

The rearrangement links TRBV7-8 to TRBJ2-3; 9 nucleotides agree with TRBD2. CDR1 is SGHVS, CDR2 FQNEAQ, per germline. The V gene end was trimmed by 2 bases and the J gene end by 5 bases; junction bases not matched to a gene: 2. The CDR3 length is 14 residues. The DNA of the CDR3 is TGTGCCAGCAGCTTATTAGCGGGAGTAGATACGCAGTATTTT. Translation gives CASSLLAGVDTQYF.

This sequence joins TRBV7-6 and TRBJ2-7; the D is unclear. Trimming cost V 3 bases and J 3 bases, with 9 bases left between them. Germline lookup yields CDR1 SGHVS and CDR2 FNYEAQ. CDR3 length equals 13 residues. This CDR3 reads CASSFAEFYEQYF. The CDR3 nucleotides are TGTGCCAGCAGCTTCGCGGAATTCTACGAGCAGTACTTC. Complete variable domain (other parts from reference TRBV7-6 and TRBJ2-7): GAGVSQSPRYKVTKRGQDVALRCDPISGHVSLYWYRQALGQGPEFLTYFNYEAQQDKSGLPNDRFSAERPEGSISTLTIQRTEQRDSAMYRCASSFAEFYEQYFGPGTRLTVT.

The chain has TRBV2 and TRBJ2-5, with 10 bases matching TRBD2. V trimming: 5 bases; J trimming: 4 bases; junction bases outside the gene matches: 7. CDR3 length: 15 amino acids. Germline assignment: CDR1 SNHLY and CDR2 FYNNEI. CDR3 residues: CASSLLAGVGETQYF. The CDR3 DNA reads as TGTGCCAGCAGTCTTCTAGCGGGGGTGGGAGAGACCCAGTACTTC.

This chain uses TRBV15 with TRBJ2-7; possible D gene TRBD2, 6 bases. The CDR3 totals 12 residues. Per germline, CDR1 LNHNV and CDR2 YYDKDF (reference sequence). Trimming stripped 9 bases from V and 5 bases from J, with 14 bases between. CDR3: CATSAGWDEQYF. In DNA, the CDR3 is TGTGCCACTTCTGCGGGGTGGGACGAGCAGTACTTC.

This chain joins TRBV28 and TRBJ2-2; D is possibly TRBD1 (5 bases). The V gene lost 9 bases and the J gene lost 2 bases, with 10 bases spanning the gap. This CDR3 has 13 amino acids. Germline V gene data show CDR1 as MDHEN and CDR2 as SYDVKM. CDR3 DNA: TGTGCCAGTCTAAGGGGTAACACCGGGGAGCTGTTTTTT. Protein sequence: CASLRGNTGELFF.

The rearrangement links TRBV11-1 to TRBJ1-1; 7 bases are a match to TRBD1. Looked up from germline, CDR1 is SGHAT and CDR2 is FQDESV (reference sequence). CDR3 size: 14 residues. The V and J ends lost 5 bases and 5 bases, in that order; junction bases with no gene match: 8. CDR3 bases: TGTGCCAGCAGCCCAAGACAGGGACAAACTGAAGCTTTCTTT. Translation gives CASSPRQGQTEAFF. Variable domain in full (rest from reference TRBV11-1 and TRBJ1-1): EAEVAQSPRYKITEKSQAVAFWCDPISGHATLYWYRQILGQGPELLVQFQDESVVDDSQLPKDRFSAERLKGVDSTLKIQPAELGDSAMYLCASSPRQGQTEAFFGQGTRLTVV.

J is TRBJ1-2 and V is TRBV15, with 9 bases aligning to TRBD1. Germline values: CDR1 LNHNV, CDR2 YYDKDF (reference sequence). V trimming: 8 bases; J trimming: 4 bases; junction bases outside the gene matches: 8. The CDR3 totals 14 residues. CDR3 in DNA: TGTGCCACCGCCCGACAGGGGGACATCTATGGCTACACCTTC. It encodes CATARQGDIYGYTF.

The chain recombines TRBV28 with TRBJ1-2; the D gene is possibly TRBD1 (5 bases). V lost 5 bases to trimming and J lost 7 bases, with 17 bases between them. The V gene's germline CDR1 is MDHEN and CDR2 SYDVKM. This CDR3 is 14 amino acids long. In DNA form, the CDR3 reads TGTGCCAGCAGTCCCCCGCTAGGGGCGCGTGGCTACACCTTC. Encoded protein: CASSPPLGARGYTF.

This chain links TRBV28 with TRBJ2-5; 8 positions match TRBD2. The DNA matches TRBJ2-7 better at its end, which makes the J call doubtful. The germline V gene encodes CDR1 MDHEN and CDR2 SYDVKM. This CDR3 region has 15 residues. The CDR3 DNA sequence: TGTGCCAGCAGTCGGCGGACTAGCTCCCGCGACGAGCAGTACTTC. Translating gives CASSRRTSSRDEQYF.

CDR3 protein: CSVERGKLYF. The CDR3 nucleotides read TGCAGCGTTGAAAGGGGGAAGCTTTACTTC. The chain combines TRBV29-1 with TRBJ2-5, with D possibly being TRBD1 (6 bases). V gave up 2 bases and J gave up 14 bases, with 12 bases separating them. The CDR3 spans 10 residues. Germline V gene lookup returns CDR1 SQVTM and CDR2 ANQGSEA.